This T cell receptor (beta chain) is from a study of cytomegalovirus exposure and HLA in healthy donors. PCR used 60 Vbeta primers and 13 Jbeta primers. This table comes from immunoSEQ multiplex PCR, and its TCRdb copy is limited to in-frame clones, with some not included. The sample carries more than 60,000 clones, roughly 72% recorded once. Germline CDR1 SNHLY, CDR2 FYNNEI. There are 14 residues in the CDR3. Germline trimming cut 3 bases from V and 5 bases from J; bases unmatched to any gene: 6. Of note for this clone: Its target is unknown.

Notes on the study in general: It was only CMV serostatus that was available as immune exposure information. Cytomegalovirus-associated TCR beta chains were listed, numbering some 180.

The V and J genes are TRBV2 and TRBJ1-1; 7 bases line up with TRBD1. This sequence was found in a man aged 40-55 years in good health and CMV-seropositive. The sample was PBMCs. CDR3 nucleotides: TGTGCCAGCAGTGATCCCGACAGGGCGACTGAAGCTTTCTTT. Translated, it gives CASSDPDRATEAFF.